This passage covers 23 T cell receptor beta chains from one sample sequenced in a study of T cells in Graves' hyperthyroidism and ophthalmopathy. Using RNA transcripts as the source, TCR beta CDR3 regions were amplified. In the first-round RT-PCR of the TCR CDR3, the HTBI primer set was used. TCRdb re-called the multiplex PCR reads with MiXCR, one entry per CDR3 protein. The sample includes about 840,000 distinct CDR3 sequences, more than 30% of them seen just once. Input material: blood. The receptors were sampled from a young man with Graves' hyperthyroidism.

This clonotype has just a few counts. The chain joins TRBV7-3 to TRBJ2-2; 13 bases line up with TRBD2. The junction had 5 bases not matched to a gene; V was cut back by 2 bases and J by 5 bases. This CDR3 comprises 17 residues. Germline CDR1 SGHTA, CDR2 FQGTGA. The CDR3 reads CASSLELAGGPTGELFF. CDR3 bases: TGTGCCAGCAGCTTAGAACTAGCGGGAGGGCCGACCGGGGAGCTGTTTTTT.

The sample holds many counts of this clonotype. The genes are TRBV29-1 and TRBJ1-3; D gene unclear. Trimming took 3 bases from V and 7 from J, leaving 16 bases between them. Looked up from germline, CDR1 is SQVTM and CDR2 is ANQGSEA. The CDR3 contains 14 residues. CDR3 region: CSVDLVGPGNTIYF. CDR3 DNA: TGCAGCGTTGACCTGGTAGGGCCGGGGAACACCATATATTTT.

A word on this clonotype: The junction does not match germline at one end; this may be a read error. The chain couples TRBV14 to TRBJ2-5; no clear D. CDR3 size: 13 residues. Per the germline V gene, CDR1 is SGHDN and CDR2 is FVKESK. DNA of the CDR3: TGTGCCAGCAGCCAAAAGGGCCAAGAGATCCAGTACTTC. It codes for CASSQKGQEIQYF.

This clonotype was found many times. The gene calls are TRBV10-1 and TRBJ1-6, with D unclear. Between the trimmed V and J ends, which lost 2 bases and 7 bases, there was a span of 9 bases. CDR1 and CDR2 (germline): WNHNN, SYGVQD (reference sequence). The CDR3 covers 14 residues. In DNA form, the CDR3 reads TGCGCCAGCAGTGAGAGCCCCGAGAATTCACCCCTCCACTTT. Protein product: CASSESPENSPLHF.

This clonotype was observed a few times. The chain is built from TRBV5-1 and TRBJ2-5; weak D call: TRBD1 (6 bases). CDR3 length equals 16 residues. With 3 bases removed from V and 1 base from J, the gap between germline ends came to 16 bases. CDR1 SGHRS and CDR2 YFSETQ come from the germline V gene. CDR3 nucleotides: TGCGCCAGCAGCTCCCCTCCGGACAGATTCCAAGAGACCCAGTACTTC. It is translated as CASSSPPDRFQETQYF.

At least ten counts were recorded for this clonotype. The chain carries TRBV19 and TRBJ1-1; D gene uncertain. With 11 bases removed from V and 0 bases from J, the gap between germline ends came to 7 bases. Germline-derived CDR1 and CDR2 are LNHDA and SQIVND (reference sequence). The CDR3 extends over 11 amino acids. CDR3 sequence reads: CAPSVNTEAFF. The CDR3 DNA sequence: TGTGCCCCTAGCGTGAACACTGAAGCTTTCTTT.

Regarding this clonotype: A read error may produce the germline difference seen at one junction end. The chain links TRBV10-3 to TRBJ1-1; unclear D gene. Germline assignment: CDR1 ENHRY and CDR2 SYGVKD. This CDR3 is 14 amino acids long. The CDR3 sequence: CASSYGPPGTEAFF. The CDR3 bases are TGTGCCAGCAGTTACGGCCCCCCGGGGACTGAAGCTTTCTTT.

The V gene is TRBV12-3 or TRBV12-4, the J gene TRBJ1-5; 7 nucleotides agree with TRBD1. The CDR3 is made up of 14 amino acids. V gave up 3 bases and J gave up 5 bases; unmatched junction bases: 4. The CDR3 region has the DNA TGTGCCAGCAGTTTTACAGGGGAATATCAGCCCCAGCATTTT. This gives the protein CASSFTGEYQPQHF.

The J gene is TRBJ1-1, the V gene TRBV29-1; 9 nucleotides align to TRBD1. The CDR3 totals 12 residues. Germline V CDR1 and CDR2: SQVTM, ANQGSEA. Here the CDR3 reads CSETGGITEAFF. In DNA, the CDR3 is TGCAGTGAAACAGGGGGCATAACTGAAGCTTTCTTT.

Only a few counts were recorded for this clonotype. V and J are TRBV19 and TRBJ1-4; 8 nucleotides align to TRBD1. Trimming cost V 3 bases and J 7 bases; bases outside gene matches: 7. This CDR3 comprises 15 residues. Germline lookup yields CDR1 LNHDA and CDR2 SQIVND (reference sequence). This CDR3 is CASSIGGTGGEKLFF. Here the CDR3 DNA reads TGTGCCAGTAGTATTGGAGGGACAGGAGGTGAAAAACTGTTTTTT.

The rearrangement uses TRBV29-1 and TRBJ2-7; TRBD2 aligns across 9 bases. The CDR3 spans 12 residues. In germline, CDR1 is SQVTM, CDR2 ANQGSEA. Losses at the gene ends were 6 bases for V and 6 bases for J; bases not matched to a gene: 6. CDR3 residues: CSVAGTSLEQYF. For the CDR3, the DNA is TGCAGCGTGGCCGGGACTAGCCTCGAGCAGTACTTC.

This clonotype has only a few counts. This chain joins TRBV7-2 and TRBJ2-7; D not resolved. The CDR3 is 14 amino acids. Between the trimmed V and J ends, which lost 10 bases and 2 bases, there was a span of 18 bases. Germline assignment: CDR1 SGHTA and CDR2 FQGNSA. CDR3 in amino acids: CATRRYGRTYEQYF. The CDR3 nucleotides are TGTGCCACCCGCCGTTATGGGCGAACCTACGAGCAGTACTTC. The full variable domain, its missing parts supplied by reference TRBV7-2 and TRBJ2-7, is GAGVSQSPSNKVTEKGKDVELRCDPISGHTALYWYRQSLGQGLEFLIYFQGNSAPDKSGLPSDRFSAERTGGSVSTLTIQRTQQEDSAVYLCATRRYGRTYEQYFGPGTRLTVT.

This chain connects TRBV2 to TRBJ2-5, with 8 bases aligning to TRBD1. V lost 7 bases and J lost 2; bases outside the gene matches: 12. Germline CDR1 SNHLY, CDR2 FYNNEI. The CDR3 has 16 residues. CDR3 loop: CASTLGGQDRQETQYF. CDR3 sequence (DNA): TGTGCCAGCACCCTGGGGGGACAGGACCGACAAGAGACCCAGTACTTC.

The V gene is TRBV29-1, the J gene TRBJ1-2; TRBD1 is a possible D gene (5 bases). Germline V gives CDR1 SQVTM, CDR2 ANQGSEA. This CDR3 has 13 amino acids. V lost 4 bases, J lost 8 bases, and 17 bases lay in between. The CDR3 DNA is TGCAGCGTTGCCCAGGGAGGGGTAGAGGGCTACACCTTC. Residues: CSVAQGGVEGYTF. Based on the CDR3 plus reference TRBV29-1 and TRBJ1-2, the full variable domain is SAVISQKPSRDICQRGTSLTIQCQVDSQVTMMFWYRQQPGQSLTLIATANQGSEATYESGFVIDKFPISRPNLTFSTLTVSNMSPEDSSIYLCSVAQGGVEGYTFGSGTRLTVV.

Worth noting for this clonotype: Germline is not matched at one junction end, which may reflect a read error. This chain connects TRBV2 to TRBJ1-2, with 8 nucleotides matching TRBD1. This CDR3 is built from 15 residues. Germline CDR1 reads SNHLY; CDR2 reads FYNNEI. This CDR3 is CASRVDRASNYGYAF. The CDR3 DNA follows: TGTGCCAGCAGGGTGGACAGGGCGAGTAACTATGGCTACGCCTTC. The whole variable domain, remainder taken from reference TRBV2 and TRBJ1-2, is EPEVTQTPSHQVTQMGQEVILRCVPISNHLYFYWYRQILGQKVEFLVSFYNNEISEKSEIFDDQFSVERPDGSNFTLKIRSTKLEDSAMYFCASRVDRASNYGYAFGSGTRLTVV.

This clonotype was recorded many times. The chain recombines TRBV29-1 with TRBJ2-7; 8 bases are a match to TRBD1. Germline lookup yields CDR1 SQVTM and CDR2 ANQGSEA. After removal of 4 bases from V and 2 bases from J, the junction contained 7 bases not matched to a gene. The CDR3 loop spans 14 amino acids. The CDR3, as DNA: TGCAGCGTTGCCCCGAGACAGGGGACCTACGAGCAGTACTTC. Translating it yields CSVAPRQGTYEQYF.

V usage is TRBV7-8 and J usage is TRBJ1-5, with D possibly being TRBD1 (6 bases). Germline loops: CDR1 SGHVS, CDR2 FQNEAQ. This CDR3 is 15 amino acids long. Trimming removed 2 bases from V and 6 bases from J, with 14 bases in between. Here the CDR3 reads CASSLYMGGSQPQHF. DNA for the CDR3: TGTGCCAGCAGCTTATATATGGGGGGCTCTCAGCCCCAGCATTTT.

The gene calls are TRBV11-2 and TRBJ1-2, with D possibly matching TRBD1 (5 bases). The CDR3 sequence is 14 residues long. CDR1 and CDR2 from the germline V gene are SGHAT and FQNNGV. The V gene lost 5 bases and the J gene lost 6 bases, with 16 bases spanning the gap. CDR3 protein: CASSPLGESDGYTF. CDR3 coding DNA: TGTGCCAGCAGCCCTCTGGGGGAATCGGATGGCTACACCTTC.

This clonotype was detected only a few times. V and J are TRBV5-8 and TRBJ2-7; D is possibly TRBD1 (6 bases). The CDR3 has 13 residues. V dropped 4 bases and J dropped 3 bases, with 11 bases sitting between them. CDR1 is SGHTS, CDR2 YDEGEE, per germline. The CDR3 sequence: CASSNGQNYEQYF. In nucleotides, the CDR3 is TGTGCCAGCAGCAACGGACAGAACTACGAGCAGTACTTC.

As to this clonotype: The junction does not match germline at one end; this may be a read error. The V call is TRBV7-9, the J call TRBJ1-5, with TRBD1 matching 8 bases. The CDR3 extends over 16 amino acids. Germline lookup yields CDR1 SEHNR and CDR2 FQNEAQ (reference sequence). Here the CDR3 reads CASSSDRASSIQPQHF. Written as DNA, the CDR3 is TGTGCCAGCAGCTCGGACAGGGCCTCTAGCATTCAGCCCCAGCATTTT.

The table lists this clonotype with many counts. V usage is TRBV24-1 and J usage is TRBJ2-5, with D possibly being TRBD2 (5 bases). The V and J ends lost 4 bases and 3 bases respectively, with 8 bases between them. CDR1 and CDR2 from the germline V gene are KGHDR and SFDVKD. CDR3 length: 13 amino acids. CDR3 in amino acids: CATSEFGKETQYF. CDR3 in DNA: TGTGCCACCAGTGAATTCGGGAAAGAGACCCAGTACTTC.

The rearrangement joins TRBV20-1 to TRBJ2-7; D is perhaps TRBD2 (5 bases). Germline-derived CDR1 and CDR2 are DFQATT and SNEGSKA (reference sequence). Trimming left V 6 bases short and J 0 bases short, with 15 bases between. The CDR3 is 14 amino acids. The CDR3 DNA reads TGCAGTGCCCCGGGAACAGCCACCTCCTACGAGCAGTACTTC. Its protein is CSAPGTATSYEQYF.

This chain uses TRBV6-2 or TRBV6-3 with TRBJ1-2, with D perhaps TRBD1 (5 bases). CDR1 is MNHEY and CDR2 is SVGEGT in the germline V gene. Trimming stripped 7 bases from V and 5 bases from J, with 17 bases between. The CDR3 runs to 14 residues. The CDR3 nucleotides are TGTGCCAGCAACGACTGGGGCGGAAGATATGGCTACACCTTC. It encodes CASNDWGGRYGYTF.